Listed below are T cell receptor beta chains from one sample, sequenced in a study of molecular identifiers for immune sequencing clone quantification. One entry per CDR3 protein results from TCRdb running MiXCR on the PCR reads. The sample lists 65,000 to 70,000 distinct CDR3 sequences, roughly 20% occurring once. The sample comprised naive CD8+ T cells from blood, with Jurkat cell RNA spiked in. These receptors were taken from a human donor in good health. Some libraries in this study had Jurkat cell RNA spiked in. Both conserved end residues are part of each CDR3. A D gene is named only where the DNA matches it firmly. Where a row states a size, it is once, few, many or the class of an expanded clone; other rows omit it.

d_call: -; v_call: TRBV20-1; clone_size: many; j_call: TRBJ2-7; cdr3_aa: CSARERGWGTTYEQYF; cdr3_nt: TGCAGTGCTAGGGAAAGGGGTTGGGGAACCACCTACGAGCAGTACTTC
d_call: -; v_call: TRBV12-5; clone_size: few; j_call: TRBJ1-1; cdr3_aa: CASGLESRDLMNTEAFF; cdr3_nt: TGTGCTAGTGGTTTGGAAAGCAGGGACCTAATGAACACTGAAGCTTTCTTT
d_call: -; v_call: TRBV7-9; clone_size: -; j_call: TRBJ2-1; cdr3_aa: CASSLDGSLNEQFF; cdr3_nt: TGTGCCAGCAGCTTAGACGGGAGCCTCAATGAGCAGTTCTTC
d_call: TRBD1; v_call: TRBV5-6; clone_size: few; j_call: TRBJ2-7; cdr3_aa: CASSLTGGDSYEQYF; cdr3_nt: TGTGCCAGCAGCTTGACAGGGGGTGACTCCTACGAGCAGTACTTC
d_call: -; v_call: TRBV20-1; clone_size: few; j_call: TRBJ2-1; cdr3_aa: CSASGTFVNEQFF; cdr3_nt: TGCAGTGCTAGCGGAACTTTTGTCAATGAGCAGTTCTTC
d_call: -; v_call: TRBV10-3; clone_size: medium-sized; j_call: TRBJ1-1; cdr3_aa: CAISAQLNTEAFF; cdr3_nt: TGTGCCATCAGTGCCCAGCTGAACACTGAAGCTTTCTTT
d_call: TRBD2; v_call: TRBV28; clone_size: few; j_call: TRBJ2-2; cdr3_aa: CASSFLGLALGTGELFF; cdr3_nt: TGTGCCAGCAGTTTCCTGGGACTAGCGCTTGGGACCGGGGAGCTGTTTTTT
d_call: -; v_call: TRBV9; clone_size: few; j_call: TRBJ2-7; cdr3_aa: CASSPSGLGSEQYF; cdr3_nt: TGTGCCAGCAGCCCCTCTGGATTGGGGTCCGAGCAGTACTTC
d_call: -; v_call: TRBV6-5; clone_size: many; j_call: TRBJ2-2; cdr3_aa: CASSYSPENTGELFF; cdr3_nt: TGTGCCAGCAGTTACAGCCCGGAGAACACCGGGGAGCTGTTTTTT
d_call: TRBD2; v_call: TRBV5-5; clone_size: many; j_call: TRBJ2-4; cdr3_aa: CASSLVDSGRPLTLAKNIQYF; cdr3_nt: TGTGCCAGCAGCTTGGTGGATAGCGGGAGGCCCCTGACGCTAGCCAAAAACATTCAGTACTTC
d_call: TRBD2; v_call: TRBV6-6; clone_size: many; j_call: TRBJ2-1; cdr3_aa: CASSPRTSGTYNEQFF; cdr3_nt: TGTGCCAGCAGCCCCAGGACTAGCGGGACCTACAATGAGCAGTTCTTC
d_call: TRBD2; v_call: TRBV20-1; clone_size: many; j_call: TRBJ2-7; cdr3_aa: CSAPTGLAGSYEQYF; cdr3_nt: TGCAGTGCCCCGACCGGGCTAGCGGGGTCCTACGAGCAGTACTTC
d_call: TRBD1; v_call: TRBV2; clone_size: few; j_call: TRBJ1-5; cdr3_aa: CASRLTGEGDQPQHF; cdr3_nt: TGTGCCAGCAGACTTACAGGGGAAGGCGATCAGCCCCAGCATTTT
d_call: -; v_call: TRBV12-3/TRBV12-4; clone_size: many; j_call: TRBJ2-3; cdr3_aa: CASSLPLGAEDTQYF; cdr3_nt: TGTGCCAGCAGCCTACCCCTGGGGGCAGAAGATACGCAGTATTTT
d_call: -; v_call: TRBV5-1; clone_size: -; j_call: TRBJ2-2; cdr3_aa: CAGSLGVTAENTGELFF; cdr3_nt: TGCGCCGGCAGCTTGGGGGTCACTGCCGAGAACACCGGGGAGCTGTTTTTT
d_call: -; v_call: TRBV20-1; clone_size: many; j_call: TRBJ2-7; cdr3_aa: CSARGSYEQYF; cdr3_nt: TGCAGTGCTAGAGGCTCCTACGAGCAGTACTTC